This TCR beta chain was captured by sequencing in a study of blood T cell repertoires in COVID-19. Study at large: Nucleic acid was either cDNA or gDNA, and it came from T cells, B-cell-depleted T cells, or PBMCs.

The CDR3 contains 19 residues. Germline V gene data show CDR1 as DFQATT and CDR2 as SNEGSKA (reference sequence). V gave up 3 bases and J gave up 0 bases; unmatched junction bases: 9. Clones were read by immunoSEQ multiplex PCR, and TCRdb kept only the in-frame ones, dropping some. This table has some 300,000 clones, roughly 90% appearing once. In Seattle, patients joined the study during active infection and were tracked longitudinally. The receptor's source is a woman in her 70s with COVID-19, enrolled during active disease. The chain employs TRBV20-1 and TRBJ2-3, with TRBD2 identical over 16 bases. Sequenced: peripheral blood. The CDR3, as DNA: TGCAGTGCTAGTGGCGGGACTAGCGGGGGGGGCCTAAGCACAGATACGCAGTATTTT. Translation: CSASGGTSGGGLSTDTQYF.